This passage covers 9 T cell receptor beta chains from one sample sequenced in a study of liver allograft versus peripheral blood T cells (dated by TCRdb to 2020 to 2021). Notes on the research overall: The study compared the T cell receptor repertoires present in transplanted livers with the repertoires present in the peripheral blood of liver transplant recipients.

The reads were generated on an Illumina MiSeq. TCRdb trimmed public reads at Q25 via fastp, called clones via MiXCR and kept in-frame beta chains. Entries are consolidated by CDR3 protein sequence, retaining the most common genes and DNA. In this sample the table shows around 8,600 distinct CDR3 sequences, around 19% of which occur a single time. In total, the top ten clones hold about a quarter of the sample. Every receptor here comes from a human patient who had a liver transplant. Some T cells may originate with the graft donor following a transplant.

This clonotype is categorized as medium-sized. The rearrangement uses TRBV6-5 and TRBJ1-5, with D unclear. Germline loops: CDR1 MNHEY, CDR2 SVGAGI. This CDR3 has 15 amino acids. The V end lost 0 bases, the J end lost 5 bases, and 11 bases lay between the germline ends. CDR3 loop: CASSYSSAEDQPQHF. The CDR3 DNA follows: TGTGCCAGCAGTTACTCGAGCGCAGAGGATCAGCCCCAGCATTTT.

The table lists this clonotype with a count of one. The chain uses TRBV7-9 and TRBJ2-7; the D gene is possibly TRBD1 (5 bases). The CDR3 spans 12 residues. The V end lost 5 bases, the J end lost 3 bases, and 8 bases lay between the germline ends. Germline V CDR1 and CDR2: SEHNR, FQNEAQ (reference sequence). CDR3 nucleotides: TGTGCCAGCAGCCGTACAGGCTACGAGCAGTACTTC. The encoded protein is CASSRTGYEQYF. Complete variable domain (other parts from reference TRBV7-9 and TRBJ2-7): DTGVSQNPRHKITKRGQNVTFRCDPISEHNRLYWYRQTLGQGPEFLTYFQNEAQLEKSRLLSDRFSAERPKGSFSTLEIQRTEQGDSAMYLCASSRTGYEQYFGPGTRLTVT.

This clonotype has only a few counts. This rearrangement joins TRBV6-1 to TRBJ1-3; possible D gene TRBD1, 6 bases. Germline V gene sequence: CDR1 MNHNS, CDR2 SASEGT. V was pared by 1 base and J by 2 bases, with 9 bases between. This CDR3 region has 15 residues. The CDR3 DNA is TGTGCCAGCAGTGAAGGTGAGGGGGCTGGAAACACCATATATTTT. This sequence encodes CASSEGEGAGNTIYF.

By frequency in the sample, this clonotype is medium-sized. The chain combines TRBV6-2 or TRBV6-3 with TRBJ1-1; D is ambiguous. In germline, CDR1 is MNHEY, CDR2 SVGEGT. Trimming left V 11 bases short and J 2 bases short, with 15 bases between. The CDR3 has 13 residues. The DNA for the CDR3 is TGTGCCGCTCTCCAACACCTTAACACTGAAGCTTTCTTT. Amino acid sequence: CAALQHLNTEAFF.

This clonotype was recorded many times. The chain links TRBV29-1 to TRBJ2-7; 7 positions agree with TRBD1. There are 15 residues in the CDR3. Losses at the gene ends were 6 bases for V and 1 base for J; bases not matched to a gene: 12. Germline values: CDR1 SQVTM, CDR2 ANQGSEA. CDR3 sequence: CSVRGGQARSYEQYF. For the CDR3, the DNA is TGCAGCGTCCGCGGCGGACAGGCTCGTTCCTACGAGCAGTACTTC.

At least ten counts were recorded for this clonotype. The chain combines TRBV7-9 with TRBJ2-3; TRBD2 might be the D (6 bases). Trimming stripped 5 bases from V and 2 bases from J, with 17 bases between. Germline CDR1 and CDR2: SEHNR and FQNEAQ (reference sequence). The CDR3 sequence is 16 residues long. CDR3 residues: CASSGRDSEATDTQYF. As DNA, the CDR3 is TGTGCCAGCAGCGGCCGGGACTCCGAGGCCACAGATACGCAGTATTTT.

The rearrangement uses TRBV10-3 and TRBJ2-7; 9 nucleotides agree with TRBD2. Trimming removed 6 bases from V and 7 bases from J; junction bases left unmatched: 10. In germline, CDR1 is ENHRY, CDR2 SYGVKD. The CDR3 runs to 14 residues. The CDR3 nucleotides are TGTGCCATCAGCCGTAGCGGGGGAAACAATGAGCAGTACTTC. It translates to CAISRSGGNNEQYF.

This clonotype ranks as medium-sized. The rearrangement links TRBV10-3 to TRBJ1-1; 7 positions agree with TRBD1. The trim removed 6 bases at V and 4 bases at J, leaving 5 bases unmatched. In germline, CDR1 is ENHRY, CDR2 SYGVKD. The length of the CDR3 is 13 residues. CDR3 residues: CAIRDRDGTEAFF. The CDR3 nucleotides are TGTGCCATCAGAGACAGGGATGGCACTGAAGCTTTCTTT.

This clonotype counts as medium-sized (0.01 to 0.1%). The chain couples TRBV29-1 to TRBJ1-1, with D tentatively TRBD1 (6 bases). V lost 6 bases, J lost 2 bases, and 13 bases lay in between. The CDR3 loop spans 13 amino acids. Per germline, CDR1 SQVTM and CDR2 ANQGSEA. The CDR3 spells CSVEGGSNTEAFF. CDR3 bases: TGCAGCGTGGAGGGGGGAAGCAACACTGAAGCTTTCTTT.